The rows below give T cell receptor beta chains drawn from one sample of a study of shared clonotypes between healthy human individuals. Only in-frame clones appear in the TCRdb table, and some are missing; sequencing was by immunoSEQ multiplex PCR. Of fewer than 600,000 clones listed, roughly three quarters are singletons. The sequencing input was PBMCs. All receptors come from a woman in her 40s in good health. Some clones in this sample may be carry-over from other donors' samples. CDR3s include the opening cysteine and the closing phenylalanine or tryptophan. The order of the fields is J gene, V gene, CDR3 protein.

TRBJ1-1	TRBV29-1	CSVEQGETEAFF
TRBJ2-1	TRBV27	CASTTAGAYNEQFF
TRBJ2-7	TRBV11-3	CASSLDRGSYEQYF
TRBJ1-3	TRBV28	CASSLLRGGSSGNTIYF
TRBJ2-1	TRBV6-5	CASGSPSYEQFF
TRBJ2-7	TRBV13	CASSPEPAGEQYF
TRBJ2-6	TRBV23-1	CASSHYPYRGVSSGANVLTF
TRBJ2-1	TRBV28	CASSRRKLAGANEQFF
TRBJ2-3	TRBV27	CASVGRGTLGTDTQYF
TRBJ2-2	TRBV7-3	CASSLNALLNTGELFF
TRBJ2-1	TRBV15	CATSRDRDHNEQFF
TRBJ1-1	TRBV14	CASSQWGLNTEAFF
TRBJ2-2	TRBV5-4	CASSSGSGELFF
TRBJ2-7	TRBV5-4	CASSLTTGVSYEQYF
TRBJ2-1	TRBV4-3	CASSPGYSFYNEQFF
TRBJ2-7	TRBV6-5	CASSSRRTSDYEQYF
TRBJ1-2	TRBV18	CASSPMDRTATSYGYTF
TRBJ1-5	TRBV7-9	CASSYQNQPQHF
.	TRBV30	CAWNRGGGNYEQYF
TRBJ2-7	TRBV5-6	CASSDARQFSSYEQYF
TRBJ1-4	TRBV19	CASRRGTNEKLFF
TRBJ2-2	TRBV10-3	CAISESAGNTGELFF
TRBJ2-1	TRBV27	CASRPLAIYNEQFF
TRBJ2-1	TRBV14	CASGRTSGRIDEQFF
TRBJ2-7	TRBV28	CASSRYSPYEQYF
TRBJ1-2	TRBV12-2	CASRLGGTGGTSYGYTF
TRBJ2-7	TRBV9	CASSPRVRDYEQYF
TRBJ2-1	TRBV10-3	CAISETLADLYNEQFF
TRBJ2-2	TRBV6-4	CASSDRDRGSPTTDTGELFF
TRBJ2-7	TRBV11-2	CASSRRLSYEQYF
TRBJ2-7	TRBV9	CASSVGGYEQYF
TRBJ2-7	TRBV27	CASSLAQGLAHEQYF
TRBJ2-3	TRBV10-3	CAISAVGTDTQYF
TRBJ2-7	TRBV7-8	CASSLMRTGLSYEQYF
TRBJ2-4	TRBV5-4	CASSLDGGTVAKNIQYF
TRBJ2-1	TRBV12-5	CASGPSGGNEQFF
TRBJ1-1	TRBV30	CAWSGQLNTEAFF
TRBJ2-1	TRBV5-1	CASSHSARTRTNEQFF
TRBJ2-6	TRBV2	CASKSLSGANVLTF
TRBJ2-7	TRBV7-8	CASSLVAHMNEQYF
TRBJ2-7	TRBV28	CASSFAPGPTYEQYF
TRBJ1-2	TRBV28	CASSYGGGGYTF
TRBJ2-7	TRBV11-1	CASSSSVSLGRYEQYF
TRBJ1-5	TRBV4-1	CASSQGLAEPQHF
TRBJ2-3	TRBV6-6	CASSYAGLAGTDTQYF
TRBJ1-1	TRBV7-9	CASSLGRQLGEAFF
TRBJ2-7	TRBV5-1	CASSLARFSYEQYF
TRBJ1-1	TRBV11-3	CASSPGRGPTEAFF
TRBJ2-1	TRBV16	CASTPRGTYSYNEQFF
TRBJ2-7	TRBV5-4	CASSLAAEQYF
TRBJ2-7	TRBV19	CASSIGLEDEQYF
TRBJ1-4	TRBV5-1	CASSSPGQDEKLFF
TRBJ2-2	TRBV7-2	CASSLGGGLNTGELFF
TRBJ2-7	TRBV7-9	CASSQVGGYEQYF
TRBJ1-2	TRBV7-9	CASSLLTGDYGYTF